This T cell receptor beta chain was obtained from a study of blood T cell repertoires in COVID-19. The overall study: Samples came from the United States, Italy and Spain, spanning acute and convalescent COVID-19. Sources were T cells, B-cell-depleted T cells, or PBMCs; the material itself was cDNA or gDNA.

The CDR3 length is 15 residues. Germline values: CDR1 SGHRS, CDR2 YFSETQ. Between the trimmed V and J ends, which lost 1 base and 0 bases, there was a span of 10 bases. Authors' analysis steps: Amplification of reference gene primers provided the estimated nucleated cell counts. The repertoire was sequenced with immunoSEQ multiplex PCR; TCRdb's copy has only in-frame clones and lacks some. The D gene and trimming were derived from the DNA, and the V and J assignments and clone size from that table. This table has 200,000 to 300,000 clones, about 83% appearing once. What was sequenced was peripheral blood. The chain links TRBV5-1 to TRBJ1-1; a possible D gene is TRBD1 (5 bases). The sequence came from a human donor in a cohort sampled during active COVID-19. This CDR3 is CASSLQGRVNTEAFF. Written as DNA, the CDR3 is TGCGCCAGCAGCTTGCAGGGTAGAGTGAACACTGAAGCTTTCTTT.